This note documents a single TCR beta chain sequence. V trimming: 6 bases; J trimming: 4 bases; junction bases outside the gene matches: 4. CDR3 length equals 12 residues. The germline V gene encodes CDR1 GTSNPN and CDR2 SVGIG (reference sequence). These data originate in a study of CD8+ T cells in alopecia areata. RNA extraction was followed by reverse transcription into cDNA, which acted as the sequencing template. The method was immunoSEQ multiplex PCR; TCRdb's version includes in-frame clones alone and lacks a portion of them. The sample has some 120,000 clones; 47% are singletons. The chain uses TRBV30 and TRBJ2-5; TRBD2 aligns across 8 bases. The source of this sequence is a human donor with alopecia areata. Material: NKG2D-low CD8+ T cells sorted from blood. The CDR3 DNA reads as TGTGCCTGCGCGGGGGGAGGAGAGACCCAGTACTTC. Translating gives CACAGGGETQYF.